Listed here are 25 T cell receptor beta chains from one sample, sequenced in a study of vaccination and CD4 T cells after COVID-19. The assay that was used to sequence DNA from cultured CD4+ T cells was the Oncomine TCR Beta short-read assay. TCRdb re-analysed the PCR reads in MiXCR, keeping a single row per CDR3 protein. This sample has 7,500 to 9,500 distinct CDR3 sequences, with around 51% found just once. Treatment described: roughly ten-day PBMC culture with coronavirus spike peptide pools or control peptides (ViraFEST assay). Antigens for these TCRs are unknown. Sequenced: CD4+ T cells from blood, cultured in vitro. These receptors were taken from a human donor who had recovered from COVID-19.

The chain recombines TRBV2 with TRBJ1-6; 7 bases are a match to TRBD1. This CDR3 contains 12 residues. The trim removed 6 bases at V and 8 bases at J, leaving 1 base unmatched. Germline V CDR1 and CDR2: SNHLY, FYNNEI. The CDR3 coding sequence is TGTGCCAGCAGCACAGGGGATTCACCCCTCCACTTT. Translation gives CASSTGDSPLHF.

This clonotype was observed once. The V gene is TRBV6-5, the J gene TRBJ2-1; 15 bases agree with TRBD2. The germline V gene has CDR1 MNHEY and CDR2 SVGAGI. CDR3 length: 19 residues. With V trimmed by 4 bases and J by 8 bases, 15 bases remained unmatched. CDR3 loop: CASSSPGLAGGWGEDEQFF. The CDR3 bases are TGTGCCAGCAGTTCCCCGGGACTAGCGGGGGGATGGGGGGAGGATGAGCAGTTCTTC.

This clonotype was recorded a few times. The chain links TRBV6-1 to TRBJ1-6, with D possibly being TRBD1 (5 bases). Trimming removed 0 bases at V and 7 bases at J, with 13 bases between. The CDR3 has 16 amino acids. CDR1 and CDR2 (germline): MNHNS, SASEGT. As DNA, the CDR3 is TGTGCCAGCAGTGAAGCTGCGGCAGGGACGAATTCACCCCTCCACTTT. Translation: CASSEAAAGTNSPLHF.

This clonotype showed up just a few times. The CDR3 sequence: CSASMGSANYGYTF. The CDR3 bases are TGCAGTGCTAGTATGGGCAGTGCTAACTATGGCTACACCTTC. The chain employs TRBV20-1 and TRBJ1-2; D gene ambiguous. Germline assignment: CDR1 DFQATT and CDR2 SNEGSKA (reference sequence). The CDR3 is made up of 14 amino acids. V was trimmed by 3 bases and J by 0 bases, leaving 11 bases between them.

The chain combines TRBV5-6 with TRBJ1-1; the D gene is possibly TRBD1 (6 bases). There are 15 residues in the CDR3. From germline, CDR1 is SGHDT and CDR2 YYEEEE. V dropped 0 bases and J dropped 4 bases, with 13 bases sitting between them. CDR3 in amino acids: CASSLEFPRGTEAFF. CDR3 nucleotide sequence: TGTGCCAGCAGCTTGGAGTTCCCCAGGGGCACTGAAGCTTTCTTT.

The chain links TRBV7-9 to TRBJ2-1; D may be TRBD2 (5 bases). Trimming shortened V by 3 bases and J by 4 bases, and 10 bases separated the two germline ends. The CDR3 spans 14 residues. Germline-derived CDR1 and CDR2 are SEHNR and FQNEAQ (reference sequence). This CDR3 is CASSFGIQYNEQFF. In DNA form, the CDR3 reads TGTGCCAGCAGCTTCGGGATCCAATACAATGAGCAGTTCTTC.

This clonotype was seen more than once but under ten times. CDR3 protein: CSAKGGAGNTIYF. CDR3 nucleotides: TGCAGTGCAAAAGGGGGGGCAGGAAACACCATATATTTT. The chain links TRBV20-1 to TRBJ1-3; possibly TRBD1 for D (6 bases). The CDR3 totals 13 residues. Trimming shortened V by 6 bases and J by 4 bases, and 13 bases separated the two germline ends. Germline V gives CDR1 DFQATT, CDR2 SNEGSKA (reference sequence).

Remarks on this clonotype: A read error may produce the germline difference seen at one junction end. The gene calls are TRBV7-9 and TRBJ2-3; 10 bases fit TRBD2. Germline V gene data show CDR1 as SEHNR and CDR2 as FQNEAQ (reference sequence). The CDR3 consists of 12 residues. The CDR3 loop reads CASSITSGALRF. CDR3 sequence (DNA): TGTGCCAGCAGCATCACTAGCGGGGCACTCCGTTTT.

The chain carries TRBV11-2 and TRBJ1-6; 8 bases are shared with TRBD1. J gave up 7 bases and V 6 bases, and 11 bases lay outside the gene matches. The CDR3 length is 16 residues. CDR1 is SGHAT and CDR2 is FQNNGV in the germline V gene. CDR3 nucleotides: TGTGCCAGCAGACCTCAGGGGGCAGGGGGCAATTCACCCCTCCACTTT. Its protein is CASRPQGAGGNSPLHF.

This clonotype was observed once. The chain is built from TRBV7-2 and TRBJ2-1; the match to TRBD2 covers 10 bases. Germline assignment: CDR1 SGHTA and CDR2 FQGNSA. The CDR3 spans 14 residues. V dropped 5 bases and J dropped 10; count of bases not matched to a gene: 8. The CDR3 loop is CASSRTSGLTEQFF. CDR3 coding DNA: TGTGCCAGCAGCCGGACTAGCGGACTCACGGAGCAGTTCTTC.

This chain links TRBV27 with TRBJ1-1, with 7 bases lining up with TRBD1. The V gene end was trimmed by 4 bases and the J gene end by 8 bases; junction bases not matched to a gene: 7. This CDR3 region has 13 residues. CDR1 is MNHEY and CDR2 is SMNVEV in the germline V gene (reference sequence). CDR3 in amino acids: CASSYRGSREAFF. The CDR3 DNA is TGTGCCAGCAGTTACAGGGGTTCTCGAGAAGCTTTCTTT.

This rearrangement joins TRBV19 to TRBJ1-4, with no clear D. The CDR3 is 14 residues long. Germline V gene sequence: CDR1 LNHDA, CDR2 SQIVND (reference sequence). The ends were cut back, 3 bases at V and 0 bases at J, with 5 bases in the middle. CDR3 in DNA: TGTGCCAGTAGTATTACAGCAACTAATGAAAAACTGTTTTTT. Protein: CASSITATNEKLFF.

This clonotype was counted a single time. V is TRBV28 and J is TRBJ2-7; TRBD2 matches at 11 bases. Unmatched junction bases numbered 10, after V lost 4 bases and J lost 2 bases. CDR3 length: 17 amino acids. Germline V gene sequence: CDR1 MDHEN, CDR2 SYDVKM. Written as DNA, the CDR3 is TGTGCCAGCAGTTCGGGACATTCTAGCGGGAGGCCCTACGAGCAGTACTTC. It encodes CASSSGHSSGRPYEQYF.

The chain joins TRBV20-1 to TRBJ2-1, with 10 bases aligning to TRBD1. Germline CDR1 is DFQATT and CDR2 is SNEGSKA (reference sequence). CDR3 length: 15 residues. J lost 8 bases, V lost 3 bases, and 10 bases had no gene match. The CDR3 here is CSASYRDRGFDEQFF. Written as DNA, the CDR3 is TGCAGTGCTAGTTACCGGGACAGGGGATTCGATGAGCAGTTCTTC.

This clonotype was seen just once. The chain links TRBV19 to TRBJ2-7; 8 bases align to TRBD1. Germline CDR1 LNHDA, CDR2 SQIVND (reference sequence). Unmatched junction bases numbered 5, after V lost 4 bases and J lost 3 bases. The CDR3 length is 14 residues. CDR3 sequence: CASSNRDRYYEQYF. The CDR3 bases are TGTGCCAGTAGTAACCGGGACAGGTACTACGAGCAGTACTTC.

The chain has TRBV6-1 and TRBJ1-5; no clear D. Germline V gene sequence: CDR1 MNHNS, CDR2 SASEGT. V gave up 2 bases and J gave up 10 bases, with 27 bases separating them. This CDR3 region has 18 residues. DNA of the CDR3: TGTGCCAGCAGTGAAACCACGCTGGCTAGACTGTGGGGTAACCCCCAGCATTTT. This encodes CASSETTLARLWGNPQHF.

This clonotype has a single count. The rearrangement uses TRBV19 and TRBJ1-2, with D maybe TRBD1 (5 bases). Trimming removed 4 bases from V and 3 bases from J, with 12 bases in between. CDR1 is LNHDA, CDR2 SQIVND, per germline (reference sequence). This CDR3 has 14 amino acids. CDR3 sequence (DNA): TGTGCCAGTAGTAGGGGACCGGTATACTATGGCTACACCTTC. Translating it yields CASSRGPVYYGYTF.

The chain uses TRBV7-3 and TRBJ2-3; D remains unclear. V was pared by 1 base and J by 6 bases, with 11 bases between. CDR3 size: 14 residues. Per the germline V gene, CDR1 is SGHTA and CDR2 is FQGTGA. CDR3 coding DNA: TGTGCCAGCAGCTTAAACGGCAGGTGGGATACGCAGTATTTT. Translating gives CASSLNGRWDTQYF.

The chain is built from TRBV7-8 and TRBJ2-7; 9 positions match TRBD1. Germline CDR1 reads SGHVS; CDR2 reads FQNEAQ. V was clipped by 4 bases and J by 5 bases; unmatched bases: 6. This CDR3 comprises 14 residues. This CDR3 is CASSYRDRVDEQYF. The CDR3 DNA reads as TGTGCCAGCAGCTACCGGGACAGGGTCGACGAGCAGTACTTC. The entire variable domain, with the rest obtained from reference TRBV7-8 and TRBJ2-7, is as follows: GAGVSQSPRYKVAKRGQDVALRCDPISGHVSLFWYQQALGQGPEFLTYFQNEAQLDKSGLPSDRFFAERPEGSVSTLKIQRTQQEDSAVYLCASSYRDRVDEQYFGPGTRLTVT.

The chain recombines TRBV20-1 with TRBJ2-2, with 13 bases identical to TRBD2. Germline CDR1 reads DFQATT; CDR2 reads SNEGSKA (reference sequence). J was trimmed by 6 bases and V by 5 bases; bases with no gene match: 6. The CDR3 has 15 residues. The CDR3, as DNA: TGCAGTGCTTTACTAGCGGGGGGGCCGCCCGGGGAGCTGTTTTTT. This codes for CSALLAGGPPGELFF.

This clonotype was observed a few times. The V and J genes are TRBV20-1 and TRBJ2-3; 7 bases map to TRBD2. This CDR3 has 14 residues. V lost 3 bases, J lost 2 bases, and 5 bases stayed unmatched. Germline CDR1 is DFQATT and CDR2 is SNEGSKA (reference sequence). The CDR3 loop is CSASDAGVTDTQYF. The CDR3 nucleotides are TGCAGTGCTAGTGACGCGGGGGTCACAGATACGCAGTATTTT.

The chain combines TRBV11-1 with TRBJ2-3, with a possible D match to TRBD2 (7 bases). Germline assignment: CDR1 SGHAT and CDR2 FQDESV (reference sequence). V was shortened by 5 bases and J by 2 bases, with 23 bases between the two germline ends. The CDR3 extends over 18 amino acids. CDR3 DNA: TGTGCCAGCAGCCCTAGGGGGGTAGGAAGCGGGGCCACAGATACGCAGTATTTT. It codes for CASSPRGVGSGATDTQYF.

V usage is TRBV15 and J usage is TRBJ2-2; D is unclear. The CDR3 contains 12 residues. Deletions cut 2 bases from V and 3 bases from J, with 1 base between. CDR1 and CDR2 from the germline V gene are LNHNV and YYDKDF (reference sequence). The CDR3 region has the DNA TGTGCCACCAGCAGACACACCGGGGAGCTGTTTTTT. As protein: CATSRHTGELFF. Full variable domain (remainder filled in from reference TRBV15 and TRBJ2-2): DAMVIQNPRYQVTQFGKPVTLSCSQTLNHNVMYWYQQKSSQAPKLLFHYYDKDFNNEADTPDNFQSRRPNTSFCFLDIRSPGLGDTAMYLCATSRHTGELFFGEGSRLTVL.

The CDR3 sequence: CASSIRGETEAFF. The CDR3, as DNA: TGTGCCAGTAGTATTAGGGGGGAAACTGAAGCTTTCTTT. The rearrangement links TRBV19 to TRBJ1-1; a weak D match, TRBD1 (6 bases). Trimming left V 3 bases short and J 5 bases short, with 10 bases between. Looked up from germline, CDR1 is LNHDA and CDR2 is SQIVND (reference sequence). This CDR3 region has 13 residues.

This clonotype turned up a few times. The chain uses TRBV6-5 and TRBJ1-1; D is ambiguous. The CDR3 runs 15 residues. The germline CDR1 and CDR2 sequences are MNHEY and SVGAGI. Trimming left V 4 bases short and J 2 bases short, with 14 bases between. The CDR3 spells CASSSAVGRNTEAFF. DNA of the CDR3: TGTGCCAGCAGTTCCGCCGTTGGGCGAAACACTGAAGCTTTCTTT.